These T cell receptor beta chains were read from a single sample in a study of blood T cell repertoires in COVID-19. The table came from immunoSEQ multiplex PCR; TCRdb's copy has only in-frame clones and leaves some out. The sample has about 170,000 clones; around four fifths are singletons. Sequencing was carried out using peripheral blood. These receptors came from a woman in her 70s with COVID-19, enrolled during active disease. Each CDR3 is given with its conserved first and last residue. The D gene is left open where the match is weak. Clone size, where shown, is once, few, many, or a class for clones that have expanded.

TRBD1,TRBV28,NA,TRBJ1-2,CASSTITGTGDGYTF,TGTGCCAGCAGTACAATAACCGGGACAGGGGATGGCTACACCTTC
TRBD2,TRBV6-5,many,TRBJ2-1,CASLEGTSGSGEQFF,TGTGCCAGTTTGGAGGGGACTAGCGGGAGTGGGGAGCAGTTCTTC
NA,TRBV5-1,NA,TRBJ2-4,CASSLGQRGNQYF,TGCGCCAGCAGCTTGGGTCAGAGAGGCAATCAGTACTTC
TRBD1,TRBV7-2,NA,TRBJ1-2,CASSPRDSFYGYTF,TGTGCCAGCAGCCCCCGGGACAGTTTCTATGGCTACACCTTC
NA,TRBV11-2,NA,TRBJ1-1,CASSRQPNTEAFF,TGTGCCAGCAGCAGACAGCCGAACACTGAAGCTTTCTTT
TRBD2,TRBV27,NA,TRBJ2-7,CASSFTSGRAYEQYF,TGTGCCAGCAGTTTTACTAGCGGGAGGGCCTACGAGCAGTACTTC
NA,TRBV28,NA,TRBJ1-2,CASRAGNSRLYGYTF,TGTGCCAGCAGGGCCGGGAACAGTAGATTATATGGCTACACCTTC
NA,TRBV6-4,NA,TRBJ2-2,CASSDSLWIFSESNTGELFF,TGTGCCAGCAGTGACTCGTTATGGATTTTTAGCGAGTCGAACACCGGGGAGCTGTTTTTT
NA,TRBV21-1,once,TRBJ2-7,CASSKVGTGDEQYF,TGTGCCAGCAGCAAAGTAGGGACAGGCGACGAGCAGTACTTC
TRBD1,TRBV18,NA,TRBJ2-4,CASSPPGTGGTKNIQYF,TGTGCCAGCTCACCACCGGGGACAGGGGGGACCAAAAACATTCAGTACTTC
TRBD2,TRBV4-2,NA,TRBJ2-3,CASSQGGGGHFSTDTQYF,TGTGCCAGCAGCCAAGGAGGCGGGGGGCACTTTAGCACAGATACGCAGTATTTT